A single sample is the source of the 20 T cell receptor beta chains below, sequenced in a study of blood T cells in healthy people across ages. Primed by a sample-barcoded 5' primer and a J-beta primer mix, a second PCR proceeded for about 6 to 11 cycles. TCRdb re-derived calls from the 5' RACE reads in MiXCR, one entry per CDR3 protein. The sample records roughly 800,000 distinct CDR3 sequences, over 45% being singletons. Sequences were obtained from blood. The source is a man younger than 40 in good health.

The V call is TRBV7-9, the J call TRBJ2-7, with 7 bases fitting TRBD2. Per germline, CDR1 SEHNR and CDR2 FQNEAQ (reference sequence). The CDR3 length is 14 residues. Trimming took 5 bases from V and 1 from J; bases not matched to a gene: 5. The CDR3 sequence: CASSRGDYSYEQYF. The CDR3 DNA reads TGTGCCAGCAGCCGAGGGGACTATTCCTACGAGCAGTACTTC. Based on the CDR3 plus reference TRBV7-9 and TRBJ2-7, the full variable domain is DTGVSQNPRHKITKRGQNVTFRCDPISEHNRLYWYRQTLGQGPEFLTYFQNEAQLEKSRLLSDRFSAERPKGSFSTLEIQRTEQGDSAMYLCASSRGDYSYEQYFGPGTRLTVT.

The chain's CDR3 is CAISNGLAGGPDTQYF. CDR3 coding DNA: TGTGCCATCAGCAACGGACTAGCGGGGGGTCCAGATACGCAGTATTTT. This chain joins TRBV10-3 and TRBJ2-3, with 14 bases lining up with TRBD2. Trimming cost V 6 bases and J 4 bases; bases outside gene matches: 6. There are 16 residues in the CDR3. Per the germline V gene, CDR1 is ENHRY and CDR2 is SYGVKD.

This clonotype was recorded once. V is TRBV5-1 and J is TRBJ2-4, with D possibly TRBD2 on 5 matching bases. Germline lookup yields CDR1 SGHRS and CDR2 YFSETQ. Trimming removed 0 bases at V and 14 bases at J, with 12 bases between. This CDR3 region has 12 residues. The CDR3 DNA reads TGCGCCAGCAGCTTGGGCTTTAGCGAGAAGTACTTC. This encodes CASSLGFSEKYF.

The chain employs TRBV15 and TRBJ2-4, with D possibly matching TRBD2 (5 bases). Germline CDR1 and CDR2: LNHNV and YYDKDF (reference sequence). This CDR3 is built from 16 residues. The V end was cut by 1 base, the J end by 13 bases, with 23 bases between. The CDR3 spells CATSRGAVARYGEQYF. The CDR3 bases are TGTGCCACCAGCAGAGGGGCGGTAGCCCGCTATGGGGAGCAGTACTTC.

This clonotype has a single count. This sequence joins TRBV15 and TRBJ2-3; D not resolved. Germline V gene sequence: CDR1 LNHNV, CDR2 YYDKDF (reference sequence). V shed 0 bases and J shed 0 bases, with 7 bases lying between them. The CDR3 totals 15 residues. The CDR3 here is CATSREGYSTDTQYF. In DNA, the CDR3 is TGTGCCACCAGCAGAGAAGGGTATAGCACAGATACGCAGTATTTT.

The chain couples TRBV20-1 to TRBJ2-7, with D perhaps TRBD2 (7 bases). The CDR3 is 14 residues long. From germline, CDR1 is DFQATT and CDR2 SNEGSKA (reference sequence). The V end lost 4 bases, the J end lost 5 bases, and 18 bases lay between the germline ends. The CDR3 loop reads CSAKILGGGHEQYF. In DNA, the CDR3 is TGCAGTGCTAAGATCTTAGGGGGAGGGCACGAGCAGTACTTC.

This clonotype has just a few counts. This chain connects TRBV28 to TRBJ1-1; no definite D call. Trimming removed 3 bases at V and 3 bases at J, with 20 bases between. This CDR3 has 17 residues. Looked up from germline, CDR1 is MDHEN and CDR2 is SYDVKM. The CDR3 DNA sequence: TGTGCCAGCAGTTTCCCCCCAGTGCCAGCTGTGGACACTGAAGCTTTCTTT. The encoded protein is CASSFPPVPAVDTEAFF.

This clonotype has a handful of counts. The chain links TRBV4-2 to TRBJ1-1; D remains ambiguous. There are 14 residues in the CDR3. CDR1 LGHNA and CDR2 YNFKEQ come from the germline V gene. Trimming cost V 4 bases and J 4 bases, with 13 bases left between them. The CDR3 DNA reads TGTGCCAGCAGCCGGGGTCCCTCGACCACTGAAGCTTTCTTT. Protein sequence: CASSRGPSTTEAFF.

This chain joins TRBV29-1 and TRBJ2-1; D remains ambiguous. The CDR3 consists of 11 residues. From germline, CDR1 is SQVTM and CDR2 ANQGSEA. Trimming took 7 bases from V and 10 from J, leaving 14 bases between them. CDR3 DNA sequence: TGCAGCGGTGGTGATGGGTGGGAGCAGTTCTTC. It encodes CSGGDGWEQFF.

This chain uses TRBV27 with TRBJ2-7, with a weak D call TRBD1 (5 bases). CDR3 length: 12 amino acids. Germline-derived CDR1 and CDR2 are MNHEY and SMNVEV (reference sequence). V lost 5 bases and J 6 bases, leaving 11 bases between the germline ends. CDR3: CASSLKDSEQYF. In nucleotides, the CDR3 is TGTGCCAGCAGTCTGAAAGACAGCGAGCAGTACTTC.

Remarks on this clonotype: A read error may be the cause here, since a much bigger clone is one base away. The CDR3 loop reads CASSRSPATDTQCF. The CDR3 region has the DNA TGTGCCAGCAGCAGGAGCCCCGCCACAGATACGCAGTGTTTT. V and J are TRBV11-2 and TRBJ2-3; D is uncertain. Germline V gene data show CDR1 as SGHAT and CDR2 as FQNNGV. CDR3 length: 14 amino acids.

This clonotype was recorded once. The chain carries TRBV12-3 or TRBV12-4 and TRBJ2-5, with D possibly TRBD2 on 6 matching bases. Trimming left V 3 bases short and J 5 bases short, with 43 bases between. This CDR3 comprises 24 residues. In DNA, the CDR3 is TGTGCCAGCAGTTTGTCTCAGCTAGGTCTGGCGATTCGAGGAGAGAATGGAGGGCCTGAGACCCAGTACTTC. This translates into CASSLSQLGLAIRGENGGPETQYF.

This sequence joins TRBV7-9 and TRBJ2-1, with D possibly TRBD2 on 6 matching bases. CDR3 length: 14 residues. V lost 3 bases and J 8 bases, leaving 14 bases between the germline ends. CDR1 is SEHNR, CDR2 FQNEAQ, per germline (reference sequence). CDR3 sequence: CASSFSGESDEQFF. As DNA, the CDR3 is TGTGCCAGCAGCTTTTCGGGAGAGAGCGATGAGCAGTTCTTC.

This clonotype came up a few times. The chain recombines TRBV7-2 with TRBJ2-1; 12 bases agree with TRBD1. The CDR3 has 14 amino acids. Germline lookup yields CDR1 SGHTA and CDR2 FQGNSA. V shed 8 bases, J shed 8 bases, and the junction held 7 bases outside the gene matches. This CDR3 reads CASSGTGGWDEQFF. DNA of the CDR3: TGTGCCAGCTCCGGGACAGGGGGCTGGGATGAGCAGTTCTTC.

This clonotype was found once. The CDR3 DNA follows: TGTGCCAGCAGCGTATCCACGTCGGGACAGAACTACGAGCAGTACTTC. This encodes CASSVSTSGQNYEQYF. This chain uses TRBV9 with TRBJ2-4; TRBD1 matches 7 bases. The tail of the sequence fits TRBJ2-7 better, so the J call may be wrong. In germline, CDR1 is SGDLS, CDR2 YYNGEE. This CDR3 is built from 16 residues.

CDR3 loop: CASSSKDRFDEQFF. The CDR3 DNA reads as TGTGCCAGCAGCTCGAAAGACAGGTTCGATGAGCAGTTCTTC. V and J are TRBV11-2 and TRBJ2-1; D possibly corresponds to TRBD1 (6 bases). The CDR3 sequence is 14 residues long. Germline lookup yields CDR1 SGHAT and CDR2 FQNNGV. Trimming removed 4 bases at V and 8 bases at J, with 15 bases between.

The V call is TRBV2, the J call TRBJ2-3; 12 positions agree with TRBD2. This CDR3 has 15 amino acids. Unmatched junction bases numbered 4, after V lost 8 bases and J lost 1 base. Germline loops: CDR1 SNHLY, CDR2 FYNNEI. The CDR3 DNA sequence: TGTGCCAGCGCCAGACTAGCGGGGGGCACAGATACGCAGTATTTT. Its translation: CASARLAGGTDTQYF.

This clonotype was recorded many times. The V call is TRBV29-1, the J call TRBJ2-3; possibly TRBD2 for D (6 bases). Per germline, CDR1 SQVTM and CDR2 ANQGSEA. Trimming cost V 8 bases and J 6 bases, with 21 bases left between them. This CDR3 region has 14 residues. The CDR3 bases are TGCAGCTGGAGCCTCGGGGAGGTGGGGGATACGCAGTATTTT. This gives the protein CSWSLGEVGDTQYF.

V gene TRBV20-1 combines with J gene TRBJ1-2; TRBD1 agrees at 7 bases. The CDR3 loop spans 14 amino acids. CDR1 and CDR2 from the germline V gene are DFQATT and SNEGSKA (reference sequence). V shed 3 bases and J 7 bases; nucleotides not matched to a gene: 11. DNA of the CDR3: TGCAGTGCTAGCCCCACAGGGGTAGCCTGTGGCTACACCTTC. Protein sequence: CSASPTGVACGYTF.

This clonotype appeared a few times. CDR3 DNA sequence: TGTGCCAGCGAAGGTTCTCCCGAAAACATTCAGTACTTC. Amino acid sequence: CASEGSPENIQYF. V gene TRBV2 combines with J gene TRBJ2-5, with D hard to call. The end of the DNA aligns better with TRBJ2-4, so the J call may be wrong. Germline CDR1 and CDR2: SNHLY and FYNNEI. CDR3 length equals 13 residues.